The 8 T cell receptor beta chains given below trace back to one sample, sequenced in a study of blood T cell dynamics during melanoma immunotherapy. Time point denoted: pre-treatment baseline. Here immunoSEQ multiplex PCR was the method, and the copy in TCRdb shows in-frame clones only, minus some. The data hold approximately 9,700 clones, with 85% to 90% observed a single time. The material was blood, obtained from a patient treated with checkpoint blockade. These TCRs come from a human donor with melanoma.

The chain couples TRBV7-9 to TRBJ2-7; D is undetermined. V was cut by 1 base and J by 4 bases, with 5 bases left in between. Germline-derived CDR1 and CDR2 are SEHNR and FQNEAQ (reference sequence). This CDR3 contains 12 residues. The CDR3 sequence is CASSLGEYEQYF. As DNA, the CDR3 is TGTGCCAGCAGCTTAGGGGAATACGAGCAGTACTTC.

The chain couples TRBV5-1 to TRBJ2-3, with D perhaps matching TRBD2 (6 bases). This CDR3 has 14 amino acids. Germline assignment: CDR1 SGHRS and CDR2 YFSETQ. Deletions cut 0 bases from V and 6 bases from J, with 11 bases between. CDR3 sequence (DNA): TGCGCCAGCAGCTTGGTAGCGGCCCGGGATACGCAGTATTTT. Its translation is CASSLVAARDTQYF.

In the case of this clone: One end of the junction fails to match germline, which may point to a read error. The rearrangement joins TRBV6-9 to TRBJ1-1; possibly TRBD1 for D (6 bases). Germline V gene lookup returns CDR1 MNHGY and CDR2 SVAAGI. CDR3 length: 13 amino acids. The CDR3 bases are TGCGCCAGCAGCCCAAGGGGGGACACTGAAGCTTTCTTT. Translating it yields CASSPRGDTEAFF.

V usage is TRBV7-3 and J usage is TRBJ1-2, with unresolved D. Germline assignment: CDR1 SGHTA and CDR2 FQGTGA. The CDR3 sequence is 14 residues long. The V gene lost 5 bases and the J gene lost 0 bases, with 10 bases spanning the gap. In nucleotides, the CDR3 is TGTGCCAGCAGCCGCGGGTCCCCTAACTATGGCTACACCTTC. Translating it yields CASSRGSPNYGYTF. The full variable domain, completed using reference TRBV7-3 and TRBJ1-2, is GAGVSQTPSNKVTEKGKYVELRCDPISGHTALYWYRQSLGQGPEFLIYFQGTGAADDSGLPNDRFFAVRPEGSVSTLKIQRTERGDSAVYLCASSRGSPNYGYTFGSGTRLTVV.

V gene TRBV6-1 combines with J gene TRBJ2-7, with 12 bases that match TRBD1. The V and J ends lost 6 bases and 3 bases, in that order; junction bases with no gene match: 3. The CDR3 runs 14 residues. CDR1 and CDR2 (germline): MNHNS, SASEGT. The CDR3 nucleotides read TGTGCCAGCAGGGGGACAGGGGGCCGCTACGAGCAGTACTTC. Protein: CASRGTGGRYEQYF.

This sequence joins TRBV21-1 and TRBJ2-7; the table's D call, TRBD2, was not checked against the DNA. TRBV21-1 is noted as a pseudogene. CDR3 length: 12 residues. CDR3 bases: TGTGCCAGCAGCACCCCTTCCTACGAGCAGTACTTC. Its translation: CASSTPSYEQYF.

The chain joins TRBV20-1 to TRBJ2-1, with D unclear. Trimming shortened V by 2 bases and J by 5 bases, and 4 bases separated the two germline ends. This CDR3 is 11 amino acids long. Germline CDR1 is DFQATT and CDR2 is SNEGSKA (reference sequence). Written as DNA, the CDR3 is TGCAGTGCTAGACGAAACAATGAGCAGTTCTTC. Translation gives CSARRNNEQFF.

The V gene is TRBV27, the J gene TRBJ2-7, with 10 bases fitting TRBD2. The J segment lost 0 bases and the V segment lost 6 bases, leaving 2 bases of the junction unmatched. The CDR3 contains 14 residues. Germline assignment: CDR1 MNHEY and CDR2 SMNVEV (reference sequence). The CDR3 region is CASSLAGVSYEQYF. CDR3 sequence (DNA): TGTGCCAGCAGCCTAGCGGGAGTCTCCTACGAGCAGTACTTC.